These T cell receptor beta chains were read from a single sample in a study of T cell responses to AZD1222 COVID-19 vaccine. TCRdb's table, derived via immunoSEQ multiplex PCR, lists solely in-frame clones and lacks some. The table lists 95,000 to 100,000 clones, around 83% of them singletons. Sequenced here: peripheral blood, sampled on day 0 of AZD1222 vaccination. The source is an adult in good health. CDR3s include the opening cysteine and the closing phenylalanine or tryptophan. A D gene is named only where the DNA matches it firmly. Clone size is not always given. Where it is, it says once, few, many or a class for expanded clones.

14 | - | - | TRBJ2-2 | TRBV4-2 | CASSQGVSTGELFF | TGTGCCAGCAGCCAAGGGGTATCGACCGGGGAGCTGTTTTTT
14 | - | - | TRBJ2-3 | TRBV28 | CASSLGGAADTQYF | TGTGCCAGCAGTCTTGGAGGGGCCGCAGATACGCAGTATTTT
12 | - | - | TRBJ1-1 | TRBV29-1 | CSVEPRGTEAFF | TGCAGCGTTGAACCTCGAGGGACTGAAGCTTTCTTT
15 | - | TRBD1 | TRBJ2-5 | TRBV2 | CASSGETGVEETQYF | TGTGCCAGCAGTGGGGAAACAGGGGTTGAGGAGACCCAGTACTTC
15 | once | - | TRBJ2-3 | TRBV25-1 | CASSPPGGTRDTQYF | TGTGCCAGCAGTCCTCCGGGCGGGACGAGAGATACGCAGTATTTT
15 | - | - | TRBJ1-5 | TRBV5-6 | CASSLSPRGDQPQHF | TGTGCCAGCAGCTTGTCTCCGAGAGGGGATCAGCCCCAGCATTTT
13 | - | - | TRBJ1-5 | TRBV6-5 | CASSGGWDQPQHF | TGTGCCAGCTCGGGGGGATGGGATCAGCCCCAGCATTTT
16 | - | TRBD2 | TRBJ2-1 | TRBV7-9 | CASSLDPSGPVGEQFF | TGTGCCAGCAGCCTAGACCCTAGCGGCCCTGTTGGGGAGCAGTTCTTC
11 | - | TRBD2 | TRBJ2-3 | TRBV28 | CATSGSGTQYF | TGTGCCACTAGCGGGAGTGGTACGCAGTATTTT
15 | - | TRBD1 | TRBJ1-5 | TRBV5-1 | CASSLEGRGDQPQHF | TGCGCCAGCAGCTTGGAGGGCAGGGGGGATCAGCCCCAGCATTTT
14 | - | - | TRBJ1-4 | TRBV25-1 | CASSDLYDDGKLFF | TGTGCCAGCAGTGACCTATACGACGACGGAAAACTGTTTTTT
13 | - | - | TRBJ2-7 | TRBV11-2 | CASSSLLTYEQYF | TGTGCCAGCAGCTCCCTCTTAACTTACGAACAGTACTTC
15 | medium-sized | - | TRBJ2-2 | TRBV5-1 | CASSLSSGYTGELFF | TGCGCCAGCAGCTTGAGTTCGGGGTACACCGGGGAGCTGTTTTTT
15 | - | - | TRBJ1-1 | TRBV7-9 | CASSPGRTMNTEAFF | TGTGCCAGCAGCCCGGGACGGACTATGAACACTGAAGCTTTCTTT